This T cell receptor beta chain was obtained from a study of T cell repertoires in cytomegalovirus infection. TCRdb passed the reads through MiXCR, listing each CDR3 protein once. The table includes about 260,000 distinct CDR3 sequences, roughly 15% detected once. J was trimmed by 0 bases and V by 2 bases; bases with no gene match: 4. Germline-derived CDR1 and CDR2 are SGHAT and FQNNGV. The CDR3 has 16 residues. Ten or more counts support this clonotype. The receptor was isolated from a human donor in good health (CMV status not recorded). Some clones in this sample may be carry-over from other donors' samples. The genes are TRBV11-2 and TRBJ2-3, with TRBD1 matching over 8 bases. The specimen was PBMCs. In DNA, the CDR3 is TGTGCCAGCAGCTTAAGGGGGACAGGCAGCACAGATACGCAGTATTTT. It is translated as CASSLRGTGSTDTQYF.